A selection of T cell receptor beta chains follows, all from one sample in a study of blood T cell repertoires in COVID-19. Assay used: immunoSEQ multiplex PCR; TCRdb lists only in-frame clones, some missing. This repertoire shows more than 150,000 clones, 90% found once; its top ten account for approximately 0.64%. The material sequenced was peripheral blood. The receptors here all came from a man aged 45-65 years with acute or convalescent COVID-19. The CDR3 runs from the conserved cysteine through the conserved F or W. The D gene is left open where the match is weak. Rows may omit the clone size; those that give it use once, few, many or a size class.

>TRBJ2-2|NA|TRBV5-1|NA
TGCGCCAGCAGCTTGGATTCAGGGGGGTACACCGGGGAGCTGTTTTTT
CASSLDSGGYTGELFF
>TRBJ2-2|NA|TRBV5-1|NA
TGCGCCAGCAGCACGCGACAAACCGGGGAGCTGTTTTTT
CASSTRQTGELFF
>TRBJ1-1|NA|TRBV19|NA
TGTGCCAGTAGTCCTTGGGGCAGGGAAAACACTGAAGCTTTCTTT
CASSPWGRENTEAFF
>TRBJ2-7|TRBD2|TRBV29-1|NA
TGCAGCGTATCGAGCGGGAGGGTGGACTACGAGCAGTACTTC
CSVSSGRVDYEQYF
>TRBJ1-5|TRBD1|TRBV19|NA
TGTGCCAGCGGTGACAGGGGCGGTCAGCCCCAGCATTTT
CASGDRGGQPQHF
>TRBJ2-7|NA|TRBV3-1/TRBV3-2|NA
TGTGCCAGCAGCGTCCGCCCGGACAGATCCTACGAGCAGTACTTC
CASSVRPDRSYEQYF
>TRBJ2-3|NA|TRBV6-5|NA
TGTGCCTATTCGCGGGGAGCCACAGATACGCAGTATTTT
CAYSRGATDTQYF
>TRBJ1-2|NA|TRBV4-2|NA
TGTGCCAGCAGCCAACTCATGGGCCTTAACTATGGCTACACCTTC
CASSQLMGLNYGYTF
>TRBJ1-1|TRBD1|TRBV6-5|NA
TGTGCCAGCAGTTTAAACAGGGGGCCGTACACTGAAGCTTTCTTT
CASSLNRGPYTEAFF
>TRBJ2-5|TRBD2|TRBV7-2|NA
TGTGCCAGCAGCTCACACGGACTAGCGGGAGGCCAAGAGACCCAGTACTTC
CASSSHGLAGGQETQYF
>TRBJ2-7|NA|TRBV7-2|few
TGTGCCAGCAGCTTAGGATTGTCTAGCAATGCCTACGAGCAGTACTTC
CASSLGLSSNAYEQYF
>TRBJ1-3|NA|TRBV18|once
TGTGCCAGCTCACCAAACAGGGCGACCATGTTCTCTGGAAACACCATATATTTT
CASSPNRATMFSGNTIYF
>TRBJ2-3|NA|TRBV19|NA
TGTGCCAGTAGTATAGATCAAAAAGACGGCAGGGAGGAGACAGATACGCAGTATTTT
CASSIDQKDGREETDTQYF
>TRBJ1-2|TRBD1|TRBV7-2|NA
TGTGCCAGCAGCCTGAATAGGGGGCATTTGCTTGGCTACACCTTC
CASSLNRGHLLGYTF
>TRBJ1-1|TRBD1|TRBV7-9|NA
TGTGCCAGCAGCGCCCCTCGCGGGACAGGGACCTCGATGAACACTGAAGCTTTCTTT
CASSAPRGTGTSMNTEAFF
>TRBJ1-2|TRBD1|TRBV6-5|NA
TGTGCCAGCAGTTACTCGACAGGGGTTGGCTATGGCTACACCTTC
CASSYSTGVGYGYTF
>TRBJ2-2|TRBD1|TRBV29-1|NA
TGCAGCGTCCTGAGGGGGCTGAACACCGGGGAGCTGTTTTTT
CSVLRGLNTGELFF
>TRBJ2-2|NA|TRBV28|once
TGTGCCAGCAGTCGAACAGGGACCGGGGAGCTGTTTTTT
CASSRTGTGELFF
>TRBJ2-7|TRBD1|TRBV6-1|NA
TGTGCCAGCAGGGAAGGACAGGGGAGCTCCTACGAGCAGTACTTC
CASREGQGSSYEQYF
>TRBJ2-5|NA|TRBV6-6|NA
TGTGCCAGCAGTTACCCCGGACAGCGTCGGCAGACCCAGTACTTC
CASSYPGQRRQTQYF
>TRBJ1-2|TRBD1|TRBV27|once
TGTGCCAGCAGTTTAGGGACAGGGGGAGGCTACACCTTC
CASSLGTGGGYTF
>TRBJ1-2|TRBD1|TRBV19|NA
TGTGCCAGTAGTATCGCCCGGACAGGGAGCTATGGCTACACCTTC
CASSIARTGSYGYTF
>TRBJ1-5|NA|TRBV28|once
TGTGCCAGCAGGCATCCGGGACTGCGTCAGCCCCAGCATTTT
CASRHPGLRQPQHF
>TRBJ1-1|NA|TRBV19|NA
TGTGCCAGTAGTTCTCTTGACTCCACTGAAGCTTTCTTT
CASSSLDSTEAFF
>TRBJ1-2|TRBD1|TRBV5-5|NA
TGTGCCAGCAGCTTGGGACAGGGGACCTATGGCTACACCTTC
CASSLGQGTYGYTF
>TRBJ2-4|TRBD2|TRBV5-4|once
TGTGCCAGCAGCTTTAGCGGGGGGACTATAGCCAAAAACATTCAGTACTTC
CASSFSGGTIAKNIQYF
>TRBJ1-4|TRBD1|TRBV5-1|NA
TGCGCCAGCAGCGATCGACAGGGACACGATGAAAAACTGTTTTTT
CASSDRQGHDEKLFF
>TRBJ2-5|NA|TRBV18|NA
TGTGCCAGCTCACGAGGACTGGCGGGGGAGACCCAGTACTTC
CASSRGLAGETQYF
>TRBJ1-4|NA|TRBV6-1|NA
TGTGCCAGCAGTGAAGAGCCAGGGGTGAATGAAAAACTGTTTTTT
CASSEEPGVNEKLFF
>TRBJ2-1|TRBD1|TRBV15|NA
TGTGCCACCAGAAGAGCTAGGTCAGGGGGATTTCAGCAGTTCTTC
CATRRARSGGFQQFF
>TRBJ2-1|NA|TRBV11-2|few
TGTGCCAGCAGCTTAGAGGTGGCCAACAATGAGCAGTTCTTC
CASSLEVANNEQFF